What follows are 20 T cell receptor beta chains derived from one specimen sequenced in a study of cytomegalovirus exposure and HLA in healthy donors. The PCR made use of 60 Vbeta and 13 Jbeta primers. Libraries were prepared by immunoSEQ multiplex PCR; TCRdb keeps only in-frame clonotypes and omits some of them. The sample shows 120,000 to 150,000 clones, just under 85% of them seen only once. The sequencing sample was made of PBMCs. The receptor set was obtained from a woman aged 40 to 55 in good health and CMV-seronegative.

This clone was detected once. The rearrangement links TRBV10-3 to TRBJ2-3; 8 bases match TRBD2. In germline, CDR1 is ENHRY, CDR2 SYGVKD. The CDR3 totals 12 residues. The trim removed 4 bases at V and 10 bases at J, leaving 4 bases unmatched. CDR3 region: CAISATTSAQYF. CDR3 coding DNA: TGTGCCATCAGTGCTACGACTAGCGCGCAGTATTTT.

The V call is TRBV4-2, the J call TRBJ2-5, with D hard to call. The DNA end lines up better with TRBJ2-7; the J call may be wrong. The CDR3 runs to 17 residues. CDR1 LGHNA and CDR2 YNFKEQ come from the germline V gene. CDR3 DNA sequence: TGTGCCAGCAGCCAAGAGAGATTCCGAGACTTCTCCTACGAGCAGTACTTC. Amino acid sequence: CASSQERFRDFSYEQYF.

The genes are TRBV5-1 and TRBJ2-3; D is unclear. Between the trimmed V and J ends, which lost 4 bases and 4 bases, there was a span of 13 bases. The CDR3 is 14 amino acids. The germline CDR1 and CDR2 sequences are SGHRS and YFSETQ. CDR3 sequence: CASSPMRPPDTQYF. The DNA of the CDR3 is TGCGCCAGCAGCCCCATGCGGCCCCCAGATACGCAGTATTTT.

The chain couples TRBV7-8 to TRBJ2-1; the match to TRBD1 covers 7 bases. From germline, CDR1 is SGHVS and CDR2 FQNEAQ. CDR3 length equals 15 residues. With V trimmed by 1 base and J by 4 bases, 4 bases remained unmatched. CDR3 DNA: TGTGCCAGCAGCTTAGGACAGGGCTTTTACAATGAGCAGTTCTTC. Translating it yields CASSLGQGFYNEQFF.

The V and J genes are TRBV18 and TRBJ2-1, with 11 bases matching TRBD2. V dropped 5 bases and J dropped 6; count of bases not matched to a gene: 6. Germline lookup yields CDR1 KGHSH and CDR2 LQKENI. CDR3 length: 15 residues. The CDR3 DNA reads as TGTGCCAGCTCATCCATAGCGGGAGGGGGCAATGAGCAGTTCTTC. Residues: CASSSIAGGGNEQFF.

The rearrangement uses TRBV7-6 and TRBJ2-1; TRBD2 matches 7 bases. The CDR3 loop spans 14 amino acids. The junction had 9 bases not matched to a gene; V was cut back by 5 bases and J by 8 bases. Germline V lookup: CDR1 SGHVS, CDR2 FNYEAQ. This chain's CDR3 is CASSPSGPIDEQFF. As DNA, the CDR3 is TGTGCCAGCAGCCCTAGCGGCCCCATCGATGAGCAGTTCTTC.

The chain combines TRBV28 with TRBJ2-7; 11 bases fit TRBD2. The CDR3 has 16 residues. CDR1 and CDR2 from the germline V gene are MDHEN and SYDVKM. The ends lost 5 bases at V and 8 bases at J; junction bases unmatched: 14. CDR3 region: CASSRLSGGGFLQQYF. Here the CDR3 DNA reads TGTGCCAGCAGTCGCCTTAGCGGGGGGGGGTTTTTGCAGCAGTACTTC. Combining the CDR3 with reference TRBV28 and TRBJ2-7 gives the whole variable domain DVKVTQSSRYLVKRTGEKVFLECVQDMDHENMFWYRQDPGLGLRLIYFSYDVKMKEKGDIPEGYSVSREKKERFSLILESASTNQTSMYLCASSRLSGGGFLQQYFGPGTRLTVT.

The chain couples TRBV7-6 to TRBJ2-5; D is ambiguous. Trimming left V 1 base short and J 4 bases short, with 10 bases between. The germline V gene has CDR1 SGHVS and CDR2 FNYEAQ. The CDR3 contains 14 residues. The CDR3 sequence: CASSLGLELETQYF. The CDR3 nucleotides read TGTGCCAGCAGCTTAGGTTTGGAGCTAGAGACCCAGTACTTC.

This clone turned up a few times. The chain couples TRBV28 to TRBJ2-1; 11 bases fit TRBD2. CDR3 size: 14 residues. V lost 7 bases to trimming and J lost 3 bases; unmatched junction nucleotides: 2. Germline V gene lookup returns CDR1 MDHEN and CDR2 SYDVKM. Here the CDR3 reads CASKGTSGYNEQFF. For the CDR3, the DNA is TGTGCCAGCAAAGGGACTAGCGGCTACAATGAGCAGTTCTTC.

The chain has TRBV28 and TRBJ1-1; D perhaps matches TRBD1 (6 bases). This CDR3 contains 15 residues. The V gene's germline CDR1 is MDHEN and CDR2 SYDVKM. V was pared by 5 bases and J by 3 bases, with 16 bases between. The CDR3 DNA is TGTGCCAGCAGTCCCCCCTCGGACAGCTACACTGAAGCTTTCTTT. Protein product: CASSPPSDSYTEAFF.

The DNA for the CDR3 is TGTGCCAGCAGCACAATTTTAGGACAGGGCTACGGGGAGCTGTTTTTT. Translating gives CASSTILGQGYGELFF. The V and J genes are TRBV4-2 and TRBJ2-2; TRBD1 matches 8 bases. This CDR3 spans 16 amino acids. Germline values: CDR1 LGHNA, CDR2 YNFKEQ. J lost 7 bases, V lost 5 bases, and 12 bases had no gene match.

This chain uses TRBV4-3 with TRBJ1-2; 7 nucleotides match TRBD1. J gave up 10 bases and V 0 bases, and 17 bases lay outside the gene matches. Per germline, CDR1 LGHNA and CDR2 YSLEER. CDR3 size: 17 residues. CDR3 bases: TGCGCCAGCAGCCAAGACCCGCATACGAGGGGGCCTTCTGTCTACACCTTC. Protein product: CASSQDPHTRGPSVYTF.

CDR3 bases: TGTGCCAGCAGCGTAGGTGGTAGCGGGAACCCCTACGAGCAGTACTTC. Translated: CASSVGGSGNPYEQYF. The rearrangement joins TRBV9 to TRBJ2-7; 8 bases agree with TRBD2. V lost 0 bases and J lost 2; bases outside the gene matches: 7. Germline V lookup: CDR1 SGDLS, CDR2 YYNGEE. The CDR3 is 16 residues long.

V is TRBV29-1 and J is TRBJ2-1; possibly TRBD1 for D (6 bases). Germline CDR1 and CDR2: SQVTM and ANQGSEA. Trimming took off 6 bases at V and 11 bases at J, with 29 bases between the two ends. CDR3 length equals 16 residues. This CDR3 reads CSVDRPFETDWGQQFF. In nucleotides, the CDR3 is TGCAGCGTCGACCGACCGTTTGAAACCGACTGGGGGCAGCAGTTCTTC.

This clone was counted a few times. The V gene is TRBV28, the J gene TRBJ2-7, with a weak D call TRBD1 (7 bases). Trimming pared 6 bases from V and 8 bases from J, leaving 20 bases between. CDR3 length: 14 amino acids. CDR1 and CDR2 (germline): MDHEN, SYDVKM. The DNA for the CDR3 is TGTGCCAGCAGAGGGACAGCTTTGGGCGGGAAGCAGTACTTC. It encodes CASRGTALGGKQYF.

V usage is TRBV28 and J usage is TRBJ2-7, with D possibly being TRBD1 (6 bases). The CDR3 runs 12 residues. V gave up 6 bases and J gave up 2 bases, with 8 bases separating them. Germline V gene sequence: CDR1 MDHEN, CDR2 SYDVKM. Here the CDR3 reads CASRWGPYEQYF. The CDR3 DNA follows: TGTGCCAGCAGGTGGGGGCCCTACGAGCAGTACTTC.

V usage is TRBV6-1 and J usage is TRBJ2-5, with a weak D call TRBD1 (5 bases). TRBJ2-7 explains the end of the DNA better; the J call may be wrong. CDR1 is MNHNS, CDR2 SASEGT, per germline. The CDR3 loop spans 13 amino acids. The CDR3 nucleotides read TGTGCCAGCAGCCCTAAAAGGGGCTACGAGCAGTACTTC. Translated: CASSPKRGYEQYF.

The chain recombines TRBV6-5 with TRBJ1-3, with a weak D call TRBD1 (6 bases). Germline CDR1 is MNHEY and CDR2 is SVGAGI. Trimming took 8 bases from V and 4 from J, leaving 18 bases between them. The CDR3 length is 15 residues. The CDR3 DNA follows: TGTGCCAGCTGTACTGGGGGCGCAGGAGGAAACACCATATATTTT. It specifies CASCTGGAGGNTIYF.

The chain links TRBV28 to TRBJ2-5, with 11 bases lining up with TRBD1. The CDR3 runs 16 residues. Germline V lookup: CDR1 MDHEN, CDR2 SYDVKM. The V gene end was trimmed by 6 bases and the J gene end by 7 bases; junction bases not matched to a gene: 13. The CDR3, as DNA: TGTGCCAGCAGGAACGACAAGGACAGGGGGCTGGGGACCCAGTACTTC. It specifies CASRNDKDRGLGTQYF.

On this clone itself: One end of the junction does not line up with germline, which may come from a read error. J is TRBJ1-4 and V is TRBV7-9; D gene unclear. CDR1 and CDR2 (germline): SEHNR, FQNEAQ (reference sequence). The CDR3 sequence is 17 residues long. CDR3 bases: TGTTCCAGCAGCGACGGGTCTCCCGCCTACCATAATGAAAAACTGTTTTTT. This sequence encodes CSSSDGSPAYHNEKLFF. The full variable domain, completed using reference TRBV7-9 and TRBJ1-4, is DTGVSQNPRHKITKRGQNVTFRCDPISEHNRLYWYRQTLGQGPEFLTYFQNEAQLEKSRLLSDRFSAERPKGSFSTLEIQRTEQGDSAMYLCSSSDGSPAYHNEKLFFGSGTQLSVL.